These 13 T cell receptor beta chains share one sample of origin, sequenced in a study of beta chain features in type 1 diabetes. Regarding the study as a whole: Shortening that was moderate but significant affected the TCRB CDR3s of Type 1 diabetes patients in all four CD4+ subsets.

As every portion of the isolated RNA was reverse transcribed, the sequencing read expressed TCRB transcripts. Clones were read by immunoSEQ multiplex PCR, and TCRdb kept only the in-frame ones, dropping some. The sample gives around 150,000 clones, 6.5% to 10% of which show up once; approximately 0.54% is in the top ten. Antigens of these TCRs are unknown. What was sequenced was central memory CD4+ T cells from blood. The origin of the receptors is a woman under 30 with type 1 diabetes.

The chain carries TRBV5-6 and TRBJ2-5, with 9 bases matching TRBD2. The germline V gene has CDR1 SGHDT and CDR2 YYEEEE. CDR3 length: 15 amino acids. V shed 3 bases and J 3 bases; nucleotides not matched to a gene: 6. The CDR3 nucleotides read TGTGCCAGCAGCTGGGGGGCTAGCGGGAAAGAGACCCAGTACTTC. Amino acid sequence: CASSWGASGKETQYF. Full variable domain (rest looked up from reference TRBV5-6 and TRBJ2-5): DAGVTQSPTHLIKTRGQQVTLRCSPKSGHDTVSWYQQALGQGPQFIFQYYEEEERQRGNFPDRFSGHQFPNYSSELNVNALLLGDSALYLCASSWGASGKETQYFGPGTRLLVL.

The rearrangement joins TRBV11-1 to TRBJ2-5; the D is unclear. The germline gives CDR1 SGHAT, CDR2 FQDESV (reference sequence). Trimming took 1 base from V and 2 from J, leaving 8 bases between them. The CDR3 sequence is 14 residues long. The CDR3 spells CASSLGSSQETQYF. DNA for the CDR3: TGTGCCAGCAGCTTAGGCAGTTCTCAAGAGACCCAGTACTTC.

This clone showed up just a few times. The V call is TRBV2, the J call TRBJ2-3, with TRBD1 as a possible D gene (6 bases). The CDR3 has 14 amino acids. Trimming cost V 6 bases and J 2 bases, with 12 bases left between them. Germline loops: CDR1 SNHLY, CDR2 FYNNEI. The CDR3 DNA reads TGTGCCAGCAGGGGGGCAGAGAACACAGATACGCAGTATTTT. As protein: CASRGAENTDTQYF.

The table lists this clone with a few counts. CDR3 sequence: CASSVWTWDQQYF. The CDR3 DNA reads TGTGCCAGCAGCGTCTGGACTTGGGATCAGCAGTACTTC. V and J are TRBV5-4 and TRBJ2-7; D is perhaps TRBD2 (5 bases). Germline CDR1 and CDR2: SGHNT and YYREEE (reference sequence). V lost 4 bases, J lost 8 bases, and 16 bases lay in between. CDR3 size: 13 residues. The variable domain in full, with the rest retrieved from reference TRBV5-4 and TRBJ2-7, is ETGVTQSPTHLIKTRGQQVTLRCSSQSGHNTVSWYQQALGQGPQFIFQYYREEENGRGNFPPRFSGLQFPNYSSELNVNALELDDSALYLCASSVWTWDQQYFGPGTRLTVT.

This chain links TRBV13 with TRBJ2-5, with D unresolved. Germline V gives CDR1 PRHDT, CDR2 FYEKMQ (reference sequence). The CDR3 loop spans 13 amino acids. V was pared by 2 bases and J by 6 bases, with 10 bases between. CDR3 coding DNA: TGTGCCAGCAGCTTACCAGAAACCAAGACCCAGTACTTC. This encodes CASSLPETKTQYF.

The genes are TRBV5-1 and TRBJ1-1; D not certain. The CDR3 length is 13 residues. The V gene lost 4 bases and the J gene lost 4 bases, with 11 bases spanning the gap. CDR1 SGHRS and CDR2 YFSETQ come from the germline V gene. The CDR3 DNA follows: TGCGCCAGCAGCATAGAAGTTAGCACTGAAGCTTTCTTT. Its protein is CASSIEVSTEAFF.

This chain joins TRBV2 and TRBJ1-2; TRBD1 matches at 9 bases. From germline, CDR1 is SNHLY and CDR2 FYNNEI. V lost 11 bases to trimming and J lost 2 bases; unmatched junction nucleotides: 3. The CDR3 has 12 amino acids. The CDR3 DNA follows: TGTGCCGGGGGGACAGGGAACTATGGCTACACCTTC. This encodes CAGGTGNYGYTF.

This clone was found a few times. The chain recombines TRBV25-1 with TRBJ2-7; 7 bases are shared with TRBD2. This CDR3 spans 14 amino acids. The V segment lost 1 base and the J segment 2 bases; nucleotides outside the gene matches: 2. The germline gives CDR1 MGHDK, CDR2 SYGVNS. The CDR3 coding sequence is TGTGCCAGCAGTGAATGGGGGACTACCTACGAGCAGTACTTC. Protein product: CASSEWGTTYEQYF.

This chain connects TRBV4-3 to TRBJ2-7, with 10 positions matching TRBD2. V lost 1 base and J lost 3; bases outside the gene matches: 3. The germline V gene has CDR1 LGHNA and CDR2 YSLEER. The CDR3 contains 15 residues. The CDR3 region is CASSQGTSGYYEQYF. The CDR3 DNA reads TGCGCCAGCAGCCAAGGGACTAGCGGATACTACGAGCAGTACTTC.

The chain has TRBV28 and TRBJ1-1; D gene uncertain. V shed 3 bases and J shed 3 bases, with 5 bases lying between them. The CDR3 spans 12 residues. Germline loops: CDR1 MDHEN, CDR2 SYDVKM. CDR3: CASSLSHTEAFF. In DNA form, the CDR3 reads TGTGCCAGCAGTTTGAGCCACACTGAAGCTTTCTTT.

In this sample, this clone turned up a few times. V usage is TRBV5-1 and J usage is TRBJ2-3; 8 positions match TRBD2. The CDR3 covers 15 residues. From germline, CDR1 is SGHRS and CDR2 YFSETQ. V dropped 4 bases and J dropped 1; count of bases not matched to a gene: 5. The CDR3 region is CASSNSGIGTDTQYF. The CDR3 DNA follows: TGCGCCAGCAGCAATAGCGGGATTGGCACAGATACGCAGTATTTT. Variable domain in full (rest from reference TRBV5-1 and TRBJ2-3): KAGVTQTPRYLIKTRGQQVTLSCSPISGHRSVSWYQQTPGQGLQFLFEYFSETQRNKGNFPGRFSGRQFSNSRSEMNVSTLELGDSALYLCASSNSGIGTDTQYFGPGTRLTVL.

This clone appeared a few times. The chain employs TRBV7-9 and TRBJ1-1; no clear D. Germline CDR1 and CDR2: SEHNR and FQNEAQ (reference sequence). The CDR3 is made up of 14 amino acids. V lost 5 bases and J lost 5, with 15 bases in between. The CDR3 DNA reads as TGTGCCAGCAGCCTCACCCCAGGTTGGACTGAAGCTTTCTTT. This codes for CASSLTPGWTEAFF.

The chain couples TRBV7-9 to TRBJ2-7; TRBD2 matches 12 bases. V lost 5 bases and J lost 2; bases outside the gene matches: 7. The CDR3 is 16 amino acids. The germline V gene has CDR1 SEHNR and CDR2 FQNEAQ (reference sequence). In nucleotides, the CDR3 is TGTGCCAGCAGCCCGCGACTAGCGGGGGCTACCTACGAGCAGTACTTC. Amino acids: CASSPRLAGATYEQYF.